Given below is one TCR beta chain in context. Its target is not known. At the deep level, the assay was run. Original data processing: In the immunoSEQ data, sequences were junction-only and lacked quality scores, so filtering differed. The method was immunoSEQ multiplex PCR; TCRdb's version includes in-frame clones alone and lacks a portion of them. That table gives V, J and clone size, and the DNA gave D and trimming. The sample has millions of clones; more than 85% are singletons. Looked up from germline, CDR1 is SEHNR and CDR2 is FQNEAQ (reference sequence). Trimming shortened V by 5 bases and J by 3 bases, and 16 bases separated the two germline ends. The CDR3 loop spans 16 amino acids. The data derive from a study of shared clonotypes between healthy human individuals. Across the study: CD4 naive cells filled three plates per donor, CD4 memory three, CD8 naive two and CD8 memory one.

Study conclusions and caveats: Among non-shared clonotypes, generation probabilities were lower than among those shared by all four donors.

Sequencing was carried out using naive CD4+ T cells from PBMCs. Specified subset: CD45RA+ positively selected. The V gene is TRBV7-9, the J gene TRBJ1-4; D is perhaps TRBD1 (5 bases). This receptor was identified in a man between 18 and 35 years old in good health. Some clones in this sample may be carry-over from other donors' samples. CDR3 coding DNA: TGTGCCAGCAGCATCAAACATACAGGACCTAATGAAAAACTGTTTTTT. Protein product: CASSIKHTGPNEKLFF.